This T cell receptor beta chain was captured in a study of cytomegalovirus exposure and HLA in healthy donors. Whole-study context: Among 150 million to 200 million T cells, an earlier analysis found 90 million to 130 million unique TCR beta sequences. Study conclusions and caveats: Most TCR sequences showed up rarely, but some public TCRs showed up in many donors. HLA allele associations emerged for under 20,000 TCR beta sequences in a later analysis, at 0.05 false discovery rate. Most CMV-associated TCR beta chains appeared HLA-restricted in a later analysis.

For this clone: Its antigen is unknown.

Primers: 60 Vbeta forward and 13 Jbeta reverse. Produced via immunoSEQ multiplex PCR; TCRdb's table is partial and in-frame only. In the table there are around 300,000 clones, 80% to 90% of which are singletons. What was sequenced was PBMCs. The sequence derives from a woman younger than 35 in good health and CMV-seronegative.

CDR3 bases: TGTGCCAGCAGCCAAGACAGGTGGTACTATGGCTACACCTTC. Amino acid sequence: CASSQDRWYYGYTF. The chain joins TRBV14 to TRBJ1-2; no clear D. V dropped 0 bases and J dropped 3 bases, with 8 bases sitting between them. The CDR3 contains 14 residues. In germline, CDR1 is SGHDN, CDR2 FVKESK.